This TCR beta chain was captured in a study of blood T cell repertoires in COVID-19. Study-level background: Whether acute or convalescent, the COVID-19 samples came from the United States, Italy and Spain. T cells, B-cell-depleted T cells, or PBMCs supplied cDNA or gDNA.

V lost 4 bases and J lost 0, with 10 bases in between. The germline gives CDR1 MNHEY, CDR2 SVGEGT. The length of the CDR3 is 16 residues. In the original analysis: The authors estimated nucleated cell counts from reference gene primer amplification. Measured with immunoSEQ multiplex PCR; TCRdb has only the in-frame clones, and not every one. D and trimming come from the DNA, and the V and J calls and clone size come from that table. Of more than 300,000 clones in the sample, around nine tenths were seen once. This rearrangement joins TRBV6-2 or TRBV6-3 to TRBJ1-6; D perhaps matches TRBD1 (6 bases). This TCR was sampled from a woman younger than 35 who had recovered from COVID-19. The sample was peripheral blood. This chain's CDR3 is CASSSWDISYNSPLHF. CDR3 coding DNA: TGTGCCAGCAGTTCGTGGGACATCTCCTATAATTCACCCCTCCACTTT.